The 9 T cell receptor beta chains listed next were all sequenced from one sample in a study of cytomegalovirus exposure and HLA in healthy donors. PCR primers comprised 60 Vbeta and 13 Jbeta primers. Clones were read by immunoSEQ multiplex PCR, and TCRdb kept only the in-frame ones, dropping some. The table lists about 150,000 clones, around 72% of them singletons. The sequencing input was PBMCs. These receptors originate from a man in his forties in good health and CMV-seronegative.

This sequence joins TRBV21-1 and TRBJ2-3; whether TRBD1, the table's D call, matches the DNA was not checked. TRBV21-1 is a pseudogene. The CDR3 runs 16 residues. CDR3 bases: TGTGCCAGCAGCAATTTGAGGGGGCCTAGCACAGATACGCAGTATTTT. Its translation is CASSNLRGPSTDTQYF.

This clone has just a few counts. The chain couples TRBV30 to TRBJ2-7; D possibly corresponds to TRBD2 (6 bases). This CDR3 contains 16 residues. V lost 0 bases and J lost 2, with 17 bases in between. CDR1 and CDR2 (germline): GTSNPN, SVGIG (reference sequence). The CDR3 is CAWSVKFRGSPYEQYF. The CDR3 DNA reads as TGTGCCTGGAGTGTAAAATTCCGGGGGAGCCCCTACGAGCAGTACTTC. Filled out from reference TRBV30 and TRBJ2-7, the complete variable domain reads SQTIHQWPATLVQPVGSPLSLECTVEGTSNPNLYWYRQAAGRGLQLLFYSVGIGQISSEVPQNLSASRPQDRQFILSSKKLLLSDSGFYLCAWSVKFRGSPYEQYFGPGTRLTVT.

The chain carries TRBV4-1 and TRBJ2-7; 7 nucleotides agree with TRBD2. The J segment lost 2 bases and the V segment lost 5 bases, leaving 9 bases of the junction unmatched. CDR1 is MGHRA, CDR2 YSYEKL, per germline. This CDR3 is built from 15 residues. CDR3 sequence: CASSSRPSGTYEQYF. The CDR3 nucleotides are TGCGCCAGCAGCTCCCGGCCTAGCGGTACCTACGAGCAGTACTTC.

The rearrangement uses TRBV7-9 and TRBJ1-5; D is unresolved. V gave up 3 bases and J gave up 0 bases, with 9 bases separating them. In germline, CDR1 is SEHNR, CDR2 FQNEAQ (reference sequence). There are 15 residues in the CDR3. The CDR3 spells CASSFGGNSNQPQHF. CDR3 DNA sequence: TGTGCCAGCAGCTTTGGTGGCAATAGCAATCAGCCCCAGCATTTT.

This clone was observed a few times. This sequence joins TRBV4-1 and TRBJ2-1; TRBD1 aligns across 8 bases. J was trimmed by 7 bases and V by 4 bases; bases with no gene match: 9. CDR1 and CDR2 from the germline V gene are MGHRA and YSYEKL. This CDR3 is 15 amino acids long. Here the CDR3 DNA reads TGCGCCAGCAGCCTGGGACAGGATGCCTTTAATGAGCAGTTCTTC. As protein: CASSLGQDAFNEQFF.

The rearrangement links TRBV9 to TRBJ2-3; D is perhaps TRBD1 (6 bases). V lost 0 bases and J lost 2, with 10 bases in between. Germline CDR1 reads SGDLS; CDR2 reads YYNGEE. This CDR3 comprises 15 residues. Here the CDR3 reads CASSVGVGATDTQYF. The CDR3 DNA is TGTGCCAGCAGCGTAGGGGTGGGGGCCACAGATACGCAGTATTTT.

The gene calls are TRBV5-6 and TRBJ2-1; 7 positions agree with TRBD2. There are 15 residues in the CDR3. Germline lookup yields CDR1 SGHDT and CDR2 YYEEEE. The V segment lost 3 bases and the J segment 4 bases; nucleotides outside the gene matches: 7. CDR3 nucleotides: TGTGCCAGCAGCTGGGGGGAGGGCCCATACAATGAGCAGTTCTTC. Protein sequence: CASSWGEGPYNEQFF.

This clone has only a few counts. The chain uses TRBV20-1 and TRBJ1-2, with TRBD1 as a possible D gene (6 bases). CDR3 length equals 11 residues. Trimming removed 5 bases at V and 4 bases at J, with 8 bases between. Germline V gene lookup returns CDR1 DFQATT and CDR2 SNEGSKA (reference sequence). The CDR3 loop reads CSAWTAYGYTF. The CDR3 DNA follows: TGCAGTGCTTGGACAGCCTATGGCTACACCTTC.

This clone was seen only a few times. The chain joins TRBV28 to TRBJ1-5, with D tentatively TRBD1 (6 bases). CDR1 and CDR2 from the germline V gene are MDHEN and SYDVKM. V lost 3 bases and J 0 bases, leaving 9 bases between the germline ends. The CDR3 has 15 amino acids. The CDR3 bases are TGTGCCAGCAGTTTTTGGGGGCTTAGCAATCAGCCCCAGCATTTT. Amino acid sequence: CASSFWGLSNQPQHF. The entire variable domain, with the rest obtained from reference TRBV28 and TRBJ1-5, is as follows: DVKVTQSSRYLVKRTGEKVFLECVQDMDHENMFWYRQDPGLGLRLIYFSYDVKMKEKGDIPEGYSVSREKKERFSLILESASTNQTSMYLCASSFWGLSNQPQHFGDGTRLSIL.